The entry below gives a single T cell receptor (beta chain) sequence along with its context. Sequencing used immunoSEQ multiplex PCR; TCRdb keeps in-frame clones, though not all of them. The sample yields some 2,500,000 clones, approximately 94% seen once. Per the germline V gene, CDR1 is SGHKS and CDR2 is YYEKEE (reference sequence). V was trimmed by 0 bases and J by 1 base, leaving 7 bases between them. CDR3 length: 14 amino acids. The data belong to a study of shared clonotypes between healthy human individuals. This rearrangement joins TRBV5-5 to TRBJ2-5; possibly TRBD1 for D (5 bases). Sequencing was done on a sample of naive CD4+ T cells from PBMCs. The sample's subset: CD45RA+ positively selected. The clonotype comes from a man between 18 and 29 years old in good health. Some clones in this sample may be carry-over from other donors' samples. The CDR3 loop is CASSLGRAQETQYF. CDR3 sequence (DNA): TGTGCCAGCAGCTTGGGCAGGGCCCAAGAGACCCAGTACTTC.